The rows below give T cell receptor beta chains drawn from one sample of a study of B cell selection in AIRE deficiency. The table came from immunoSEQ multiplex PCR; TCRdb's copy has only in-frame clones and leaves some out. The sample shows some 19,000 clones, 95% to 98% of them seen only once. The sequenced material came from conventional CD4+ T cells sorted from PBMCs. The receptors stem from a human donor with AIRE deficiency. The CDR3 runs from the conserved cysteine through the conserved F or W.

TRBJ2-1 TRBV5-1 CASSLVPAGGYNEQFF
TRBJ2-5 TRBV7-8 CASSPGRLDRYQETQYF
TRBJ2-3 TRBV5-1 CASSPRETSTDTQYF
TRBJ1-2 TRBV2 CASRTTRTGDGYTF
TRBJ2-1 TRBV5-4 CASSFPMVARNEQFF
TRBJ2-3 TRBV15 CATSRGLGLGTDTQYF
TRBJ1-2 TRBV6-5 CASSYSPGLRGGYTF
TRBJ1-4 TRBV29-1 CSVTGTGGTKLFF
TRBJ1-4 TRBV7-3 CASSLDRANEKLFF
TRBJ1-2 TRBV7-2 CASSQAFRGQGLIGYTF
TRBJ2-1 TRBV19 CASSIGRGGNEQFF
TRBJ2-2 TRBV21-1 CASSIESSGSKNTGELFF
TRBJ1-3 TRBV7-4 CASSLARRTDTIYF
TRBJ1-4 TRBV6-1 CASSEFSGQTNEKLFF
TRBJ1-6 TRBV5-4 CASSQVAGDYNSPLHF
TRBJ2-3 TRBV9 CASSTTVWGGTRTQYF